This TCR beta chain was captured in a study of radiation and T cells in renal cell carcinoma. Noted time point: blood 4 weeks post-SBRT, at nephrectomy. The treatment is: 15 Gy SBRT to primary tumor, nephrectomy 4 weeks later. The CDR3 is 14 amino acids. V was trimmed by 2 bases and J by 6 bases, leaving 10 bases between them. Germline lookup yields CDR1 MGHRA and CDR2 YSYEKL. The table came from immunoSEQ multiplex PCR; TCRdb's copy has only in-frame clones and leaves some out. Of over 90,000 clones detected, 84% appear once; the ten largest clones hold under 8.5%. The chain combines TRBV4-1 with TRBJ2-2, with a possible D match to TRBD1 (5 bases). This specimen was blood, taken from a patient whose treatment included radiotherapy and nephrectomy. The TCR comes from a man aged 55 to 69 with renal cell carcinoma. DNA of the CDR3: TGCGCCAGCAGCCAAATTACAGGCGCCGGGGAGCTGTTTTTT. It yields the protein CASSQITGAGELFF.